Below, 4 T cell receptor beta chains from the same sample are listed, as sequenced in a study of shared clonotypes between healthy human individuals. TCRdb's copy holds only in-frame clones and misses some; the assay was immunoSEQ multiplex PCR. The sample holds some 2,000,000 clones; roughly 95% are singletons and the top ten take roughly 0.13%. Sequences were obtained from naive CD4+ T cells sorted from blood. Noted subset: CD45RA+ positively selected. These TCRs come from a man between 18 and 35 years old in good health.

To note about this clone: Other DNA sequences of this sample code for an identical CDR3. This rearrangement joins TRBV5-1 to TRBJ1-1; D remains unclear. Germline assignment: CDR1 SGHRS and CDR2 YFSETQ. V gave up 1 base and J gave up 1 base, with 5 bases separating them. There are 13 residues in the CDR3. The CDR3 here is CASSLFGNTEAFF. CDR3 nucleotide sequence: TGCGCCAGCAGCTTGTTTGGGAACACTGAAGCTTTCTTT.

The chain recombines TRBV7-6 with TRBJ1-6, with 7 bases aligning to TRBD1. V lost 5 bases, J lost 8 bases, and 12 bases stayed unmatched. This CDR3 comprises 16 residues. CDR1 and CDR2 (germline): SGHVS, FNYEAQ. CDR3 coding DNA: TGTGCCAGCAGCCTGGGGACAGCGGGAGTGGATTCACCCCTCCACTTT. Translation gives CASSLGTAGVDSPLHF.

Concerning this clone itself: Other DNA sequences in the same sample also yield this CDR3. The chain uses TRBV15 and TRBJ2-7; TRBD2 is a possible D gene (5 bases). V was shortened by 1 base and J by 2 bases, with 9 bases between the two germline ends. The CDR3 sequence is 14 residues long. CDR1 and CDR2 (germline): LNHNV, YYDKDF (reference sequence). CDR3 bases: TGTGCCACCAGCAGAGTTGGAGGTCCCTACGAGCAGTACTTC. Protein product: CATSRVGGPYEQYF.

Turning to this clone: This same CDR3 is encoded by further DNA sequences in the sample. The CDR3 bases are TGCGCCAGCAGGGGTACTTCGAACACCGGGGAGCTGTTTTTT. Its protein is CASRGTSNTGELFF. The rearrangement uses TRBV5-1 and TRBJ2-2, with no clear D. Germline lookup yields CDR1 SGHRS and CDR2 YFSETQ. The CDR3 is 14 residues long. The ends were cut back, 5 bases at V and 0 bases at J, with 8 bases in the middle.